This T cell receptor (beta chain) was captured by sequencing in a study of blood T cell repertoires in COVID-19. Per the original data handling: Reference gene primer amplification gave estimated nucleated cell counts. Profiling relied on immunoSEQ multiplex PCR, and the TCRdb table lists in-frame clones only, not all of them. V, J and clone size are taken as reported in that table, and D and trimming were inferred from the DNA itself. This sample carries about 220,000 clones, around 85% of them seen once, and the ten largest clones take about 2.4%. The CDR3 loop spans 14 amino acids. With V trimmed by 6 bases and J by 0 bases, 5 bases remained unmatched. Germline V gene lookup returns CDR1 LGHNA and CDR2 YSLEER.

Sequenced input: peripheral blood. The clonotype was recovered from a woman in her 70s with COVID-19, enrolled during active disease. The chain links TRBV4-3 to TRBJ2-7, with 7 bases lining up with TRBD2. CDR3 DNA: TGCGCCAGCAGAAAACTAGCGTTCTCCTACGAGCAGTACTTC. Encoded protein: CASRKLAFSYEQYF.